The 24 T cell receptor beta chains reported below all come from one sample, sequenced in a study of blood T cell repertoires in COVID-19. Clones were read by immunoSEQ multiplex PCR, and TCRdb kept only the in-frame ones, dropping some. The table shows approximately 68,000 clones, with roughly four fifths occurring only once. Sequenced: peripheral blood. The receptors originated from a woman aged 55-69 years with acute or convalescent COVID-19.

The chain links TRBV10-3 to TRBJ1-6; 9 nucleotides align to TRBD1. The CDR3 loop spans 14 amino acids. CDR1 ENHRY and CDR2 SYGVKD come from the germline V gene. V lost 6 bases to trimming and J lost 10 bases; unmatched junction nucleotides: 7. As DNA, the CDR3 is TGTGCCATCAGGCCGGGACAGGGTCTGTCACCCCTCCACTTT. This codes for CAIRPGQGLSPLHF.

V usage is TRBV7-2 and J usage is TRBJ2-2, with TRBD2 matching 7 bases. J gave up 1 base and V 4 bases, and 6 bases lay outside the gene matches. This CDR3 is built from 16 residues. Germline lookup yields CDR1 SGHTA and CDR2 FQGNSA. CDR3 sequence (DNA): TGTGCCAGCAGCTCTCCTGGCGGGGGGAACACCGGGGAGCTGTTTTTT. This sequence encodes CASSSPGGGNTGELFF.

This clone was seen only a few times. The V call is TRBV9, the J call TRBJ1-6; D uncertain. Per germline, CDR1 SGDLS and CDR2 YYNGEE. V lost 3 bases and J 0 bases, leaving 10 bases between the germline ends. This CDR3 spans 16 amino acids. CDR3 sequence: CASSGPPGSYNSPLHF. Here the CDR3 DNA reads TGTGCCAGCAGCGGGCCCCCAGGCTCCTATAATTCACCCCTCCACTTT.

The genes are TRBV6-2 or TRBV6-3 and TRBJ2-2; 8 bases align to TRBD2. Per the germline V gene, CDR1 is MNHEY and CDR2 is SVGEGT. With 0 bases clipped from V and 5 bases from J, the junction kept 11 bases outside the gene matches. This CDR3 is built from 18 residues. The CDR3 spells CASSYSPGGPVNTGELFF. As DNA, the CDR3 is TGTGCCAGCAGTTACTCGCCGGGGGGGCCGGTTAATACCGGGGAGCTGTTTTTT.

The chain carries TRBV2 and TRBJ1-5; maybe TRBD1 (5 bases). This CDR3 contains 15 residues. V was cut by 5 bases and J by 1 base, with 12 bases left in between. Germline V gene lookup returns CDR1 SNHLY and CDR2 FYNNEI. The CDR3 DNA reads as TGTGCCAGCAGTCTGAGGACAAAGAGCAATCAGCCCCAGCATTTT. Translation gives CASSLRTKSNQPQHF.

The chain is built from TRBV9 and TRBJ1-1; D is perhaps TRBD1 (5 bases). The CDR3 loop spans 14 amino acids. Between the trimmed V and J ends, which lost 2 bases and 5 bases, there was a span of 13 bases. Germline lookup yields CDR1 SGDLS and CDR2 YYNGEE. CDR3 protein: CASSVEGLETEAFF. The CDR3 region has the DNA TGTGCCAGCAGCGTGGAGGGGTTGGAAACTGAAGCTTTCTTT.

The chain joins TRBV18 to TRBJ1-5, with a weak D call TRBD1 (5 bases). Germline assignment: CDR1 KGHSH and CDR2 LQKENI. The V gene lost 3 bases and the J gene lost 5 bases, with 8 bases spanning the gap. CDR3 length: 13 amino acids. CDR3: CASSPGPDQPQHF. DNA of the CDR3: TGTGCCAGCTCACCGGGGCCGGATCAGCCCCAGCATTTT.

The genes are TRBV2 and TRBJ1-2; 7 nucleotides line up with TRBD1. V was pared by 5 bases and J by 5 bases, with 5 bases of the junction left unmatched. Germline CDR1 SNHLY, CDR2 FYNNEI. This CDR3 region has 13 residues. CDR3 DNA: TGTGCCAGCAGTCCGACAGGGACTTATGGCTACACCTTC. As protein: CASSPTGTYGYTF.

This sequence joins TRBV9 and TRBJ1-2; weak D call: TRBD1 (5 bases). CDR3 length equals 14 residues. Germline CDR1 and CDR2: SGDLS and YYNGEE. V dropped 0 bases and J dropped 7 bases, with 13 bases sitting between them. The CDR3 DNA follows: TGTGCCAGCAGCGTAGCTGCAGGGTCTACTGGCTACACCTTC. Amino acids: CASSVAAGSTGYTF.

The chain combines TRBV6-4 with TRBJ2-7; D is uncertain. Trimming took off 2 bases at V and 4 bases at J, with 3 bases between the two ends. From germline, CDR1 is MRHNA and CDR2 SNTAGT. The CDR3 length is 11 residues. The CDR3 here is CASSDEYEQYF. The CDR3 nucleotides are TGTGCCAGCAGTGACGAGTACGAGCAGTACTTC.

This chain links TRBV9 with TRBJ1-3, with 7 bases identical to TRBD1. Trimming removed 4 bases from V and 2 bases from J; junction bases left unmatched: 6. The V gene's germline CDR1 is SGDLS and CDR2 YYNGEE. The CDR3 is made up of 15 amino acids. CDR3 residues: CASSPGGGPGNTIYF. DNA for the CDR3: TGTGCCAGCAGCCCGGGAGGGGGCCCTGGAAACACCATATATTTT.

The chain has TRBV6-6 and TRBJ1-1; 8 nucleotides match TRBD1. Germline loops: CDR1 MNHNY, CDR2 SVGAGI (reference sequence). The CDR3 covers 17 residues. Unmatched junction bases numbered 12, after V lost 6 bases and J lost 0 bases. The CDR3 region has the DNA TGTGCCAGCAGCCGACCAGGGACAGGTTCCATGAACACTGAAGCTTTCTTT. This sequence encodes CASSRPGTGSMNTEAFF.

The DNA for the CDR3 is TGTGCCAGCAGTTACTCGTGGTACAGTTCTACTGAAGCTTTCTTT. It codes for CASSYSWYSSTEAFF. The chain joins TRBV6-6 to TRBJ1-1, with D unresolved. The ends were cut back, 0 bases at V and 5 bases at J, with 13 bases in the middle. Germline lookup yields CDR1 MNHNY and CDR2 SVGAGI (reference sequence). The CDR3 has 15 amino acids.

This chain connects TRBV11-2 to TRBJ1-2, with 8 positions matching TRBD1. Germline-derived CDR1 and CDR2 are SGHAT and FQNNGV. V lost 7 bases to trimming and J lost 2 bases; unmatched junction nucleotides: 12. CDR3 size: 16 residues. CDR3 protein: CASTDSDRGPNYGYTF. The CDR3 DNA reads as TGTGCCAGCACCGATTCAGACAGGGGCCCGAACTATGGCTACACCTTC.

The V and J genes are TRBV5-1 and TRBJ1-1, with D unclear. V was shortened by 4 bases and J by 1 base, with 8 bases between the two germline ends. From germline, CDR1 is SGHRS and CDR2 YFSETQ. The CDR3 length is 13 residues. The CDR3, as DNA: TGCGCCAGCAGCGGCGGAGGGAACACTGAAGCTTTCTTT. Its translation is CASSGGGNTEAFF. Together with reference TRBV5-1 and TRBJ1-1, the CDR3 gives the full variable domain: KAGVTQTPRYLIKTRGQQVTLSCSPISGHRSVSWYQQTPGQGLQFLFEYFSETQRNKGNFPGRFSGRQFSNSRSEMNVSTLELGDSALYLCASSGGGNTEAFFGQGTRLTVV.

The rearrangement links TRBV5-1 to TRBJ2-3, with TRBD1 as a possible D gene (6 bases). CDR1 is SGHRS, CDR2 YFSETQ, per germline. The CDR3 is 16 amino acids. Trimming removed 5 bases from V and 2 bases from J, with 18 bases in between. CDR3 in DNA: TGCGCCAGCAGGATTGGACAGCCTAGTAACACAGATACGCAGTATTTT. Translation gives CASRIGQPSNTDTQYF.

The chain links TRBV9 to TRBJ1-2; D may be TRBD1 (5 bases). Germline CDR1 reads SGDLS; CDR2 reads YYNGEE. This CDR3 has 15 residues. The germline V and J ends were trimmed by 2 bases and 4 bases, with 15 bases remaining between them. The CDR3: CASSVGSRGGYGYTF. The DNA of the CDR3 is TGTGCCAGCAGCGTTGGGTCCCGGGGGGGCTATGGCTACACCTTC.

The CDR3 nucleotides are TGCGCCAGCAGCCCCGGACTAGCGGGGTACAATGAGCAGTTCTTC. Residues: CASSPGLAGYNEQFF. V is TRBV5-1 and J is TRBJ2-1; 12 bases fit TRBD2. This CDR3 has 15 residues. V trimming: 4 bases; J trimming: 4 bases; junction bases outside the gene matches: 3. Germline V gives CDR1 SGHRS, CDR2 YFSETQ. Complete variable domain (other parts from reference TRBV5-1 and TRBJ2-1): KAGVTQTPRYLIKTRGQQVTLSCSPISGHRSVSWYQQTPGQGLQFLFEYFSETQRNKGNFPGRFSGRQFSNSRSEMNVSTLELGDSALYLCASSPGLAGYNEQFFGPGTRLTVL.

The V gene is TRBV5-1, the J gene TRBJ1-2; D is possibly TRBD1 (5 bases). The CDR3 spans 15 residues. Germline V gives CDR1 SGHRS, CDR2 YFSETQ. Trimming cost V 4 bases and J 1 base, with 14 bases left between them. Written as DNA, the CDR3 is TGCGCCAGCAGCCCCGGAGGGGAGGGTAACTATGGCTACACCTTC. It yields the protein CASSPGGEGNYGYTF.

The chain carries TRBV5-1 and TRBJ1-6; unclear D gene. Germline CDR1 and CDR2: SGHRS and YFSETQ. V was pared by 1 base and J by 7 bases, with 9 bases between. This CDR3 is 14 amino acids long. The CDR3 DNA reads as TGCGCCAGCAGCTTGTCAGTATACAATTCACCCCTCCACTTT. Its protein is CASSLSVYNSPLHF.

The chain uses TRBV19 and TRBJ1-6; 10 bases map to TRBD1. CDR3 size: 14 residues. CDR1 is LNHDA and CDR2 is SQIVND in the germline V gene (reference sequence). V dropped 4 bases and J dropped 9; count of bases not matched to a gene: 3. The CDR3 sequence: CASSTGTGVSPLHF. DNA of the CDR3: TGTGCCAGTAGTACGGGGACAGGGGTTTCACCCCTCCACTTT.

V is TRBV7-3 and J is TRBJ1-3, with 7 bases matching TRBD1. The length of the CDR3 is 15 residues. Germline V gene sequence: CDR1 SGHTA, CDR2 FQGTGA. The trim removed 2 bases at V and 3 bases at J, leaving 4 bases unmatched. The CDR3 region is CASSLEGAGGNTIYF. DNA of the CDR3: TGTGCCAGCAGCTTAGAGGGGGCAGGTGGAAACACCATATATTTT.

This clone occurred a few times. The chain links TRBV30 to TRBJ2-7; 9 bases agree with TRBD2. This CDR3 contains 11 residues. V was clipped by 0 bases and J by 10 bases; unmatched bases: 1. CDR1 and CDR2 (germline): GTSNPN, SVGIG (reference sequence). The CDR3 protein is CAWSVGTSQYF. CDR3 in DNA: TGTGCCTGGAGTGTCGGGACTAGCCAGTACTTC. Variable domain in full (rest from reference TRBV30 and TRBJ2-7): SQTIHQWPATLVQPVGSPLSLECTVEGTSNPNLYWYRQAAGRGLQLLFYSVGIGQISSEVPQNLSASRPQDRQFILSSKKLLLSDSGFYLCAWSVGTSQYFGPGTRLTVT.

This chain connects TRBV18 to TRBJ1-6, with 8 positions matching TRBD1. Germline V lookup: CDR1 KGHSH, CDR2 LQKENI. The CDR3 contains 17 residues. J lost 4 bases, V lost 5 bases, and 10 bases had no gene match. DNA of the CDR3: TGTGCCAGCTCAGAGCCGACAGGGGCCTTTTATAATTCACCCCTCCACTTT. It translates to CASSEPTGAFYNSPLHF. Variable domain in full (rest from reference TRBV18 and TRBJ1-6): NAGVMQNPRHLVRRRGQEARLRCSPMKGHSHVYWYRQLPEEGLKFMVYLQKENIIDESGMPKERFSAEFPKEGPSILRIQQVVRGDSAAYFCASSEPTGAFYNSPLHFGNGTRLTVT.